This T cell receptor (beta chain) was sequenced in a study of blood T cell repertoires in COVID-19. The method was immunoSEQ multiplex PCR; TCRdb's version includes in-frame clones alone and lacks a portion of them. The repertoire holds around 460,000 clones, around nine tenths seen once, with 0.8% to 1% in the top ten. Seattle-derived patients entered the study during active infection and were followed longitudinally. The CDR3 extends over 15 amino acids. The ends lost 6 bases at V and 9 bases at J; junction bases unmatched: 7. The germline V gene encodes CDR1 SGHTA and CDR2 FQGTGA. This clone was seen a handful of times.

Sequences were obtained from peripheral blood. The chain couples TRBV7-3 to TRBJ2-1; 14 bases are a match to TRBD2. The sequence was obtained from a man younger than 35 with COVID-19, enrolled during active disease. The CDR3 DNA reads TGTGCCAGCAGTTCGGGACTAGCGGGAGCCGGTGAGCAGTTCTTC. Translated: CASSSGLAGAGEQFF. The variable domain in full, with the rest retrieved from reference TRBV7-3 and TRBJ2-1, is GAGVSQTPSNKVTEKGKYVELRCDPISGHTALYWYRQSLGQGPEFLIYFQGTGAADDSGLPNDRFFAVRPEGSVSTLKIQRTERGDSAVYLCASSSGLAGAGEQFFGPGTRLTVL.